Listed here is a single T cell receptor beta chain. Original methodology: Reference gene primer amplification in the assay estimated nucleated cell counts. Assay used: immunoSEQ multiplex PCR; TCRdb lists only in-frame clones, some missing. That table furnishes V, J and clone size, whereas the DNA furnished D and trimming. The top ten clones hold roughly a sixth of a sample with tens of thousands of clones, 75% to 90% of them seen once. The data stem from a study of blood T cell repertoires in COVID-19. The length of the CDR3 is 16 residues. The J segment lost 6 bases and the V segment lost 2 bases, leaving 6 bases of the junction unmatched. From germline, CDR1 is WNHNN and CDR2 SYGVQD (reference sequence).

The sequence came from a woman aged 80 or older with acute or convalescent COVID-19. This chain joins TRBV10-1 and TRBJ2-3, with 12 bases lining up with TRBD2. The sequencing input was peripheral blood. The CDR3 DNA sequence: TGCGCCAGCAGTGAGCTGCTAGCGGGGGGGCCGGATACGCAGTATTTT. Translated: CASSELLAGGPDTQYF.